The present entry profiles one T cell receptor beta chain with its context. There are 17 residues in the CDR3. Germline V lookup: CDR1 SGHAT, CDR2 FQNNGV. The ends lost 5 bases at V and 0 bases at J; junction bases unmatched: 10. The data were produced by immunoSEQ multiplex PCR, yet TCRdb's version contains in-frame clones alone and is incomplete. The profile covers hundreds of thousands of clones, with approximately 89% appearing a single time and about 0.0094% taken by the ten largest. This record belongs to a study of shared T cell receptors in the human thymus. This sample was shared with a second study, whose subject was human thymus T cells. This second study notes: Infants served as donors; they were healthy and Finnish and were having corrective surgery for congenital heart defects. Thymic resections from corrective heart surgery supplied the tissue. What appeared biased in thymic and blood repertoires was the usage of V and J genes. Thymic repertoires from unrelated individuals overlapped highly, related research reported.

V gene TRBV11-2 combines with J gene TRBJ2-3; the match to TRBD2 covers 8 bases. The sample consisted of thymocytes. The origin of this receptor is a boy younger than two with a congenital heart defect. CDR3 sequence reads: CASSPRQLAESTDTQYF. CDR3 sequence (DNA): TGTGCCAGCAGCCCCCGCCAACTAGCGGAGAGCACAGATACGCAGTATTTT.